This passage covers 11 T cell receptor beta chains from one sample sequenced in a study of T cells after yellow fever vaccination. TCRdb re-called the 5' RACE reads with MiXCR, one entry per CDR3 protein. Here the sample spans about 320,000 distinct CDR3 sequences, 3.5% to 4.5% being singletons. Material: PBMCs, obtained 15 days after the yellow fever booster vaccination. These receptors all stem from a man aged 18 to 30 who received the YFV17D yellow fever vaccine.

This clonotype was picked up many times. The chain carries TRBV4-3 and TRBJ1-1; no clear D gene. This CDR3 region has 14 residues. Germline loops: CDR1 LGHNA, CDR2 YSLEER. V was pared by 4 bases and J by 2 bases, with 11 bases between. CDR3 DNA: TGCGCCAGCAGCCCGGCAATTTATAACACTGAAGCTTTCTTT. Translating it yields CASSPAIYNTEAFF.

This chain's CDR3 is CASSPRFQQDTQYF. The DNA of the CDR3 is TGTGCCAGCAGCCCTCGGTTCCAGCAAGATACGCAGTATTTT. The rearrangement uses TRBV7-2 and TRBJ2-3, with no clear D. Germline assignment: CDR1 SGHTA and CDR2 FQGNSA. Trimming cost V 5 bases and J 5 bases, with 14 bases left between them. The CDR3 length is 14 residues.

The chain links TRBV6-2 or TRBV6-3 to TRBJ1-1; D is perhaps TRBD1 (6 bases). Per the germline V gene, CDR1 is MNHEY and CDR2 is SVGEGT. Trimming took 2 bases from V and 6 from J, leaving 22 bases between them. The CDR3 is made up of 17 amino acids. The CDR3 loop is CASSYPTGASTLAEAFF. The CDR3 DNA follows: TGTGCCAGCAGTTACCCTACGGGGGCGTCAACCTTGGCTGAAGCTTTCTTT.

This clonotype was seen at least ten times. V and J are TRBV6-5 and TRBJ1-1; a possible D gene is TRBD1 (5 bases). The CDR3 is 15 amino acids. Between the trimmed V and J ends, which lost 2 bases and 4 bases, there was a span of 14 bases. Germline V gene sequence: CDR1 MNHEY, CDR2 SVGAGI. The CDR3 reads CASSYRGGGGTEAFF. As DNA, the CDR3 is TGTGCCAGCAGTTACCGCGGGGGGGGTGGCACTGAAGCTTTCTTT.

This sequence joins TRBV7-2 and TRBJ1-2; D is ambiguous. The V gene lost 5 bases and the J gene lost 8 bases, with 9 bases spanning the gap. Germline V gene sequence: CDR1 SGHTA, CDR2 FQGNSA. The CDR3 loop spans 11 amino acids. The CDR3 loop reads CASSALRGYTF. The CDR3 DNA follows: TGTGCCAGCAGCGCTCTGAGGGGCTACACCTTC.

In this sample, this clonotype turned up a few times. This chain connects TRBV21-1 to TRBJ1-5; no DNA check was done on the table's D call, TRBD1. TRBV21-1 is tagged as a pseudogene. The CDR3 sequence is 21 residues long. In DNA form, the CDR3 reads TGTGCCAGCAGCGGACGCCCTGAGACAGGGGGTAACGCCAATAGCAATCAGCCCCAGCATTTT. Protein sequence: CASSGRPETGGNANSNQPQHF.

The chain links TRBV7-2 to TRBJ2-3; 12 bases are a match to TRBD2. This CDR3 contains 17 residues. J was trimmed by 0 bases and V by 5 bases; bases with no gene match: 6. The V gene's germline CDR1 is SGHTA and CDR2 FQGNSA. As DNA, the CDR3 is TGTGCCAGCAGCCCTAGCGGGGGGGGGTATAGCACAGATACGCAGTATTTT. Translation: CASSPSGGGYSTDTQYF.

This sequence joins TRBV5-6 and TRBJ2-7, with TRBD1 matching 7 bases. This CDR3 contains 16 residues. J was trimmed by 1 base and V by 5 bases; bases with no gene match: 12. Germline loops: CDR1 SGHDT, CDR2 YYEEEE. The CDR3 loop is CASRSKNRGLSYEQYV. The CDR3 bases are TGTGCCAGCAGATCAAAGAACAGGGGCTTGTCCTACGAGCAGTACGTC.

This clonotype was found a few times. This chain joins TRBV27 and TRBJ2-6, with no clear D. V lost 6 bases, J lost 1 base, and 10 bases lay in between. There are 15 residues in the CDR3. Germline V lookup: CDR1 MNHEY, CDR2 SMNVEV (reference sequence). CDR3 bases: TGTGCCAGCAGGCGTTTAGGATCTGGGGCCAACGTCCTGACTTTC. As protein: CASRRLGSGANVLTF.

This clonotype was detected a few times. The V and J genes are TRBV7-3 and TRBJ2-1; tentatively, D is TRBD1 or TRBD2 (6 bases each). Germline V gives CDR1 SGHTA, CDR2 FQGTGA. The CDR3 totals 15 residues. V was clipped by 1 base and J by 2 bases, with 9 bases between them. As DNA, the CDR3 is TGTGCCAGCAGCTTAATAGGGGGGCCCTACAATGAGCAGTTCTTC. As protein: CASSLIGGPYNEQFF.

This clonotype was counted only a few times. This chain links TRBV5-1 with TRBJ2-3; no reliable D call. The CDR3 has 17 amino acids. The V gene lost 5 bases and the J gene lost 2 bases, with 21 bases spanning the gap. Germline V gene sequence: CDR1 SGHRS, CDR2 YFSETQ. CDR3 in amino acids: CASRSTTSSINTDTQYF. Here the CDR3 DNA reads TGCGCCAGCAGGTCTACGACCTCATCAATCAACACAGATACGCAGTATTTT.